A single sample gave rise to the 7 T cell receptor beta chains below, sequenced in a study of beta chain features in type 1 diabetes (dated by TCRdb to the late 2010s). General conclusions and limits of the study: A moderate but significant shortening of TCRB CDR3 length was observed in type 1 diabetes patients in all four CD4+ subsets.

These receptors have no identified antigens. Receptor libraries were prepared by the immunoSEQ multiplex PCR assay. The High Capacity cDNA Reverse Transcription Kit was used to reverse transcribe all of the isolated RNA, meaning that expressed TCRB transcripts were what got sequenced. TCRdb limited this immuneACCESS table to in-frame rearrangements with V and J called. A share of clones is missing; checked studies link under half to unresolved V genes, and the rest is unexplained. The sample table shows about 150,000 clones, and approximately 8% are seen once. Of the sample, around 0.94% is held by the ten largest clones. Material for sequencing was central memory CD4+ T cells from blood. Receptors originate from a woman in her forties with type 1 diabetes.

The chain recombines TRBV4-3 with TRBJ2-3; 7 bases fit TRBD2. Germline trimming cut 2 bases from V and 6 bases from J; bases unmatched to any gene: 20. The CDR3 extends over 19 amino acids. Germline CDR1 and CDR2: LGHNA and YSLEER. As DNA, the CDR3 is TGCGCCAGCAGCCAACGTTCCACTGTAACGACTAGCCGGATTGATACGCAGTATTTT. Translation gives CASSQRSTVTTSRIDTQYF.

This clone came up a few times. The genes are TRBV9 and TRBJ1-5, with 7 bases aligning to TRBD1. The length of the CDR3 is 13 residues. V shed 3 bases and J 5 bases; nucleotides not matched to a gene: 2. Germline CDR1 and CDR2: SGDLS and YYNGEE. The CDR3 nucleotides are TGTGCCAGCAGCGCCGGACAGGATCAGCCCCAGCATTTT. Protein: CASSAGQDQPQHF.

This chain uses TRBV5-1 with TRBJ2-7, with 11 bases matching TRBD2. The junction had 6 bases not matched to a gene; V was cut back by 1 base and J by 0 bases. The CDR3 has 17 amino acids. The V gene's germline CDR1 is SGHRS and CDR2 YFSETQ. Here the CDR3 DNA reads TGCGCCAGCAGCTTGTACACCGGGACTAGCGGCTCCTACGAGCAGTACTTC. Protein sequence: CASSLYTGTSGSYEQYF.

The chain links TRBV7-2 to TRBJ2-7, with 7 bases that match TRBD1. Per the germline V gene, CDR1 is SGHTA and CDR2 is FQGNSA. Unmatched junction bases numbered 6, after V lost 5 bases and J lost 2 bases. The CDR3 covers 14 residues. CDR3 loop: CASSPGQATYEQYF. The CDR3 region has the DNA TGTGCCAGCAGCCCAGGACAGGCCACCTACGAGCAGTACTTC.

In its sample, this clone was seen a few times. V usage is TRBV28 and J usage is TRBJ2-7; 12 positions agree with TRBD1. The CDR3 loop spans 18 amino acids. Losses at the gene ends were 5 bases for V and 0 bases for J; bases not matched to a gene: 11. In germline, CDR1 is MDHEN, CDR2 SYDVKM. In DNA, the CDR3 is TGTGCCAGCAGTATGCCCGGGACAGGGGGCCGTGGCTCCTACGAGCAGTACTTC. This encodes CASSMPGTGGRGSYEQYF.

CDR3 in amino acids: CASSEYLRVGEQYF. CDR3 in DNA: TGTGCCAGCAGTGAATACTTGAGGGTCGGGGAGCAGTACTTC. The chain combines TRBV6-1 with TRBJ2-7; possible D gene TRBD2, 5 bases. The V end was cut by 2 bases, the J end by 7 bases, with 15 bases between. Looked up from germline, CDR1 is MNHNS and CDR2 is SASEGT. This CDR3 is built from 14 residues.

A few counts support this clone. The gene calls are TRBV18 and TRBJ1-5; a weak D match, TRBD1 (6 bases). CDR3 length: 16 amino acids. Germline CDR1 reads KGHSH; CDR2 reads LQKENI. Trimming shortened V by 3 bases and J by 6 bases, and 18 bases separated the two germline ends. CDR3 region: CASSPPTGGTGQPQHF. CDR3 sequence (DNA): TGTGCCAGCTCACCTCCGACAGGTGGGACGGGTCAGCCCCAGCATTTT.